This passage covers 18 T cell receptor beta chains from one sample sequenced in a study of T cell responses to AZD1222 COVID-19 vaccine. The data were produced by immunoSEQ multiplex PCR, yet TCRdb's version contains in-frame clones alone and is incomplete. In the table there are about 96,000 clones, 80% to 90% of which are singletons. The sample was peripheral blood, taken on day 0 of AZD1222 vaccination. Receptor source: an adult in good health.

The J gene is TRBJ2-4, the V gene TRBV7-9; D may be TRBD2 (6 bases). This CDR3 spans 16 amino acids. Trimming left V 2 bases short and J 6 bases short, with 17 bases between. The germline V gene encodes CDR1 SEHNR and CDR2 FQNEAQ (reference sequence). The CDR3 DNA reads TGTGCCAGCAGCTTATTCCGGGGTAGCGGAAGAAACATTCAGTACTTC. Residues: CASSLFRGSGRNIQYF.

The CDR3 nucleotides are TGTGCCTTCCTGTGGACAAACACTGAAGCTTTCTTT. It translates to CAFLWTNTEAFF. The V call is TRBV30, the J call TRBJ1-1; possibly TRBD1 for D (5 bases). There are 12 residues in the CDR3. The V end was cut by 7 bases, the J end by 2 bases, with 11 bases between. The germline gives CDR1 GTSNPN, CDR2 SVGIG (reference sequence).

This CDR3 is CASSSLFGQVMNTEAFF. DNA for the CDR3: TGCGCCAGCAGCTCCCTATTTGGGCAAGTCATGAACACTGAAGCTTTCTTT. The rearrangement joins TRBV5-1 to TRBJ1-1; D is unclear. The germline CDR1 and CDR2 sequences are SGHRS and YFSETQ. With 3 bases removed from V and 0 bases from J, the gap between germline ends came to 18 bases. The CDR3 covers 17 residues.

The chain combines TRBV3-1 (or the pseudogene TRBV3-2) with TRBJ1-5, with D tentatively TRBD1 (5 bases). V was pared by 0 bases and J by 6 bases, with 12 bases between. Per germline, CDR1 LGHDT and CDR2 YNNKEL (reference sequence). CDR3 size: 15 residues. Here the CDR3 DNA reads TGTGCCAGCAGCCAAGATGCTGGGACGGGTCAGCCCCAGCATTTT. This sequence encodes CASSQDAGTGQPQHF.

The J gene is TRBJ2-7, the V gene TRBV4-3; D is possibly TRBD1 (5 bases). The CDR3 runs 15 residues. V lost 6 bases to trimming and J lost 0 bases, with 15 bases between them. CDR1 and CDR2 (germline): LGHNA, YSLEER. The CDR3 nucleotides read TGCGCCAGCAGTAAATTGACAGATTCCTCCTACGAGCAGTACTTC. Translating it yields CASSKLTDSSYEQYF.

The CDR3 spells CASSLLPAGGNEKLFF. The DNA for the CDR3 is TGCGCCAGCAGCTTGCTACCCGCGGGAGGAAATGAAAAACTGTTTTTT. V is TRBV5-1 and J is TRBJ1-4; no clear D gene. The CDR3 is 16 residues long. Germline V lookup: CDR1 SGHRS, CDR2 YFSETQ. The V and J ends lost 1 base and 5 bases respectively, with 15 bases between them.

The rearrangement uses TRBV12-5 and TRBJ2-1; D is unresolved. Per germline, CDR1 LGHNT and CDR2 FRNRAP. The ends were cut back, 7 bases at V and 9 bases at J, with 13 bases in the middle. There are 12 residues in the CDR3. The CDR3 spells CASALHGSEQFF. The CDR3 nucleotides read TGTGCTAGTGCCCTACATGGCAGTGAGCAGTTCTTC.

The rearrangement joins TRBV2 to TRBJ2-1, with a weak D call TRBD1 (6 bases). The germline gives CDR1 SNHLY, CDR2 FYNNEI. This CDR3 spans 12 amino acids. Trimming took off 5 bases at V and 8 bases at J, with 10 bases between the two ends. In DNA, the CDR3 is TGTGCCAGCAGTCTACAGGGTCATGAGCAGTTCTTC. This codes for CASSLQGHEQFF. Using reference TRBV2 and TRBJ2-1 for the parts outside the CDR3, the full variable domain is EPEVTQTPSHQVTQMGQEVILRCVPISNHLYFYWYRQILGQKVEFLVSFYNNEISEKSEIFDDQFSVERPDGSNFTLKIRSTKLEDSAMYFCASSLQGHEQFFGPGTRLTVL.

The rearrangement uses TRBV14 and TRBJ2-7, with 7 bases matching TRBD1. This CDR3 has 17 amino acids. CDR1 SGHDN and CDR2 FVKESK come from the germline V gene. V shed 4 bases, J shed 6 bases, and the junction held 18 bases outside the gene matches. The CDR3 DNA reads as TGTGCCAGCAGCCCATCGAAAGGCGAATCAGGGGGTGGCGAGCAGTACTTC. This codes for CASSPSKGESGGGEQYF.

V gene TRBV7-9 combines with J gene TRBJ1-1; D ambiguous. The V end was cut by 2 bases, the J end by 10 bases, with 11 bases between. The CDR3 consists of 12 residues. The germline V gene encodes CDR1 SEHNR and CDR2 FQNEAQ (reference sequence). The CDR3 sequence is CASSLISGGAFF. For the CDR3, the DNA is TGTGCCAGCAGCTTAATTTCGGGAGGAGCTTTCTTT. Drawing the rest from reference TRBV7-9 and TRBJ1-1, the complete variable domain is DTGVSQNPRHKITKRGQNVTFRCDPISEHNRLYWYRQTLGQGPEFLTYFQNEAQLEKSRLLSDRFSAERPKGSFSTLEIQRTEQGDSAMYLCASSLISGGAFFGQGTRLTVV.

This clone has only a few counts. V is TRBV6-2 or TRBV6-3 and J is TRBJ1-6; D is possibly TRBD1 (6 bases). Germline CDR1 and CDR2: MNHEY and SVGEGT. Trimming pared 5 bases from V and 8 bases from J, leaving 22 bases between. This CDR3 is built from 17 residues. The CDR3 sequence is CASSATGRLIGHSPLHF. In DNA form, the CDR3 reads TGTGCCAGCAGTGCTACAGGGCGGCTTATTGGGCATTCACCCCTCCACTTT.

CDR3 nucleotides: TGCGCCAGCAGCCAAAGTCGAGACCGATTCTCTGGGGCCAACGTCCTGACTTTC. Translation: CASSQSRDRFSGANVLTF. The genes are TRBV4-3 and TRBJ2-6; D not certain. The CDR3 has 18 residues. The germline V gene encodes CDR1 LGHNA and CDR2 YSLEER. V was trimmed by 2 bases and J by 0 bases, leaving 14 bases between them.

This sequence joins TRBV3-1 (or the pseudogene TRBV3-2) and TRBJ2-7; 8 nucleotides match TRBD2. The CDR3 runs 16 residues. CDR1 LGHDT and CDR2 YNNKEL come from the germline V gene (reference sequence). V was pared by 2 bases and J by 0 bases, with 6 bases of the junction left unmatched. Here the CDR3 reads CASSQYPGGTSYEQYF. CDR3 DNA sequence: TGTGCCAGCAGCCAATATCCGGGAGGGACCTCCTACGAGCAGTACTTC.

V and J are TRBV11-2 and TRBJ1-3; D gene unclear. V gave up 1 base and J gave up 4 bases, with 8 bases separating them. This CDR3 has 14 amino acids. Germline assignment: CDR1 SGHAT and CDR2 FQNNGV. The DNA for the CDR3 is TGTGCCAGCAGCTTAGTAGCCAGAGGAAACACCATATATTTT. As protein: CASSLVARGNTIYF.

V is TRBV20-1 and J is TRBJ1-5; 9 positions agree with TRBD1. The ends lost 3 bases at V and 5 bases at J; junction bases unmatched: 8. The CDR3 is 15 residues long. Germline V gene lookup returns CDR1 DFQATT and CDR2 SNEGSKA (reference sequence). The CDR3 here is CSASPGQGFHQPQHF. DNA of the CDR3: TGCAGTGCTAGTCCGGGACAGGGCTTCCATCAGCCCCAGCATTTT.

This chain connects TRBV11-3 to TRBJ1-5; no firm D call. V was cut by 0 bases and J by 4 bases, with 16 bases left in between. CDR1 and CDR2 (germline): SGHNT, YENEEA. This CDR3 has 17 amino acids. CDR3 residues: CASSLDGRQTGNQPQHF. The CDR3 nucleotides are TGTGCCAGCAGCTTAGATGGGCGTCAGACGGGAAATCAGCCCCAGCATTTT.

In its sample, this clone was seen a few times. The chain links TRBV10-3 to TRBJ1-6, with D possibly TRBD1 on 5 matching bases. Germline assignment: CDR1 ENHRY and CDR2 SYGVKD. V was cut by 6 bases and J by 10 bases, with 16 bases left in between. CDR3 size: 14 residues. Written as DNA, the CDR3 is TGTGCCATCAGCATCCAAAAGGGGAACTCACCCCTCCACTTT. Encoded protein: CAISIQKGNSPLHF.

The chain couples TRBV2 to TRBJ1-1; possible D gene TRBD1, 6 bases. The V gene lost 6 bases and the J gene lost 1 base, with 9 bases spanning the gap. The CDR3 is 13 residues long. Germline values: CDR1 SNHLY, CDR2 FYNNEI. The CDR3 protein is CASRGQPNTEAFF. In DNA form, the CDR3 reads TGTGCCAGCAGGGGACAACCGAACACTGAAGCTTTCTTT.